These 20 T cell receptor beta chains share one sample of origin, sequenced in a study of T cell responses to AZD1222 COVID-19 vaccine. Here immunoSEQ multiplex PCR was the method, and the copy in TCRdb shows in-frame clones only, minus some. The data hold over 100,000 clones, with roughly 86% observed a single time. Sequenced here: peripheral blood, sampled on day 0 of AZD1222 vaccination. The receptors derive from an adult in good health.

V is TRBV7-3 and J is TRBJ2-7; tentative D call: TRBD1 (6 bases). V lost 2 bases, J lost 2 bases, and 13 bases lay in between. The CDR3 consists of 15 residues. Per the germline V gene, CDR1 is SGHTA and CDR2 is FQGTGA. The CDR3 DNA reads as TGTGCCAGCAGCTTACAGGGGCTAGGAACCTACGAGCAGTACTTC. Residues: CASSLQGLGTYEQYF.

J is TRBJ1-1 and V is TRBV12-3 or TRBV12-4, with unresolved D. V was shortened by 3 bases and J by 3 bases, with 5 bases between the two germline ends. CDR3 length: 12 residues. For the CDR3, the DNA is TGTGCCAGCAGTTTCTCCGACACTGAAGCTTTCTTT. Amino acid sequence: CASSFSDTEAFF.

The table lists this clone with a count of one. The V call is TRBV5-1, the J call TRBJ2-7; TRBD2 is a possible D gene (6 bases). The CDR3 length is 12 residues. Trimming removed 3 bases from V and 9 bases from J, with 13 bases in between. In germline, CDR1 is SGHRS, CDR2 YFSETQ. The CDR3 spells CASSSDPGLQYF. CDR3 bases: TGCGCCAGCAGCTCGGACCCGGGACTGCAGTACTTC.

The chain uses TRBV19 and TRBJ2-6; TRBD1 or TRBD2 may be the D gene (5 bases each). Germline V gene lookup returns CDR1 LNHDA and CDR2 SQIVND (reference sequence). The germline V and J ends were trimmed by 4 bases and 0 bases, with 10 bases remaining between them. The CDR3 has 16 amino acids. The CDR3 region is CASSTAGSSGANVLTF. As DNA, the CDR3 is TGTGCCAGTAGTACAGCAGGGAGCTCTGGGGCCAACGTCCTGACTTTC.

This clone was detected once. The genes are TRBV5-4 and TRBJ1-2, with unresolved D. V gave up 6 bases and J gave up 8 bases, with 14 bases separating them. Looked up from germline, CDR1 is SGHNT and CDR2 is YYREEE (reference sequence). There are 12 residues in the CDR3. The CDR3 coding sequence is TGTGCCAGCACAACCCGCGGATACGGCTACACCTTC. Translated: CASTTRGYGYTF.

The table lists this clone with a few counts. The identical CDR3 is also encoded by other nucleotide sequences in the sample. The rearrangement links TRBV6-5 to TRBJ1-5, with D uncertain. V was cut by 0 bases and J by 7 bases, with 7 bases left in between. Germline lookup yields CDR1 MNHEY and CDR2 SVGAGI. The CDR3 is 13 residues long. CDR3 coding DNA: TGTGCCAGCAGTTACTCGAAAGGACAGCCCCAGCATTTT. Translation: CASSYSKGQPQHF.

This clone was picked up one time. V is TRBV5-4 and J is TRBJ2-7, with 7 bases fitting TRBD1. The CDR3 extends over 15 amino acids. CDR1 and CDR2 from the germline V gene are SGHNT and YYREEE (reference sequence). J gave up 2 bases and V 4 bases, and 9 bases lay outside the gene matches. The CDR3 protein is CASSLFSQGAYEQYF. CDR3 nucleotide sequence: TGTGCCAGCAGCCTTTTTAGTCAGGGGGCCTACGAGCAGTACTTC.

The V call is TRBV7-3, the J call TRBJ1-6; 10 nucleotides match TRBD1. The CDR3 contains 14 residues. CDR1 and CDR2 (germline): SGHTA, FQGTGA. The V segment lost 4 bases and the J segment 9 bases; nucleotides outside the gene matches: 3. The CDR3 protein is CASSSGQGSSPLHF. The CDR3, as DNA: TGTGCCAGCAGCTCGGGACAGGGGAGTTCACCCCTCCACTTT. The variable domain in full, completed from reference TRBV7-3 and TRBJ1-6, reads GAGVSQTPSNKVTEKGKYVELRCDPISGHTALYWYRQSLGQGPEFLIYFQGTGAADDSGLPNDRFFAVRPEGSVSTLKIQRTERGDSAVYLCASSSGQGSSPLHFGNGTRLTVT.

This CDR3 reads CASRGKHSLEHSNQPQHF. CDR3 nucleotide sequence: TGTGCCAGCAGAGGAAAACACAGTTTAGAGCATAGCAATCAGCCCCAGCATTTT. The chain uses TRBV6-4 and TRBJ1-5, with D uncertain. This CDR3 spans 18 amino acids. The germline CDR1 and CDR2 sequences are MRHNA and SNTAGT. Trimming removed 6 bases from V and 0 bases from J, with 21 bases in between.

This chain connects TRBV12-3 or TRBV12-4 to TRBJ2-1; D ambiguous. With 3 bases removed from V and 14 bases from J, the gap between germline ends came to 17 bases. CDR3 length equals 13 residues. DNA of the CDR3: TGTGCCAGCAGTTTCCTTCCTGAAGCTTCGAAGTTCTTC. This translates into CASSFLPEASKFF.

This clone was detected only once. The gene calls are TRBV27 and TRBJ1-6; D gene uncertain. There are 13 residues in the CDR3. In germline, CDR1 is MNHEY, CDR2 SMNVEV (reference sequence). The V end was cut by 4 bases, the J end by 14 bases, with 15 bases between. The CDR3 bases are TGTGCCAGCAGTTGGAACGGGAATTTGGCCCTCCACTTT. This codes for CASSWNGNLALHF.

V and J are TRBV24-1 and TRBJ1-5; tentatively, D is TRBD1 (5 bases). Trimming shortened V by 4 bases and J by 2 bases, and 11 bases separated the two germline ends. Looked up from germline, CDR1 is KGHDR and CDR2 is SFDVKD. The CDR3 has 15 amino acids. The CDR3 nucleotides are TGTGCCACCAGTGAAGGGCAGGGCGGCAATCAGCCCCAGCATTTT. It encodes CATSEGQGGNQPQHF.

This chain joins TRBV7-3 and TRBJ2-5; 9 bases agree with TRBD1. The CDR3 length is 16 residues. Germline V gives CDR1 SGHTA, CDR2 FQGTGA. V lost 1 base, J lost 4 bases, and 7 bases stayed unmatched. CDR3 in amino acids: CASSLMGQGVPETQYF. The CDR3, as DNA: TGTGCCAGCAGCTTAATGGGACAGGGTGTGCCAGAGACCCAGTACTTC.

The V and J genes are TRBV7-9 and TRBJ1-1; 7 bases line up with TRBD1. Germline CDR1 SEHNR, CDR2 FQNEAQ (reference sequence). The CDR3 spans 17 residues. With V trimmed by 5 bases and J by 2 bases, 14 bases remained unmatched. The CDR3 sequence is CASSILLTGQSNTEAFF. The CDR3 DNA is TGTGCCAGCAGCATCCTCTTGACGGGACAGTCAAACACTGAAGCTTTCTTT.

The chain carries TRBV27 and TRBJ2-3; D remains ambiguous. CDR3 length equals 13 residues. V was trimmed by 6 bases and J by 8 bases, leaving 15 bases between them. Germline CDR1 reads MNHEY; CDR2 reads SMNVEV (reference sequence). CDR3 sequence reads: CASSPPHLATQYF. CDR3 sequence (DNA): TGTGCCAGCAGCCCACCCCATCTTGCTACGCAGTATTTT.

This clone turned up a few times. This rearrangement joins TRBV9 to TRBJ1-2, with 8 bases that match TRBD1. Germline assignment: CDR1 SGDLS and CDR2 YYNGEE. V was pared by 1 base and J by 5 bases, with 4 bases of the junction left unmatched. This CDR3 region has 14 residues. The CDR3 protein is CASSVQGAGYGYTF. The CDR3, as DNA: TGTGCCAGCAGCGTACAGGGGGCAGGGTATGGCTACACCTTC. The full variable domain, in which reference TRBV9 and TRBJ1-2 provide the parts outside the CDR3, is DSGVTQTPKHLITATGQRVTLRCSPRSGDLSVYWYQQSLDQGLQFLIQYYNGEERAKGNILERFSAQQFPDLHSELNLSSLELGDSALYFCASSVQGAGYGYTFGSGTRLTVV.

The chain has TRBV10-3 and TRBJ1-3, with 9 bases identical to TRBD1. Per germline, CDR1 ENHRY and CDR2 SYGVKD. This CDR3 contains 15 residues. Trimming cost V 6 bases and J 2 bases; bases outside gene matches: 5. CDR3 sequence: CAIRDTGGPGNTIYF. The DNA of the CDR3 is TGTGCCATCAGGGATACAGGGGGCCCTGGAAACACCATATATTTT.

This CDR3 reads CASSPSSGLANTEAFF. CDR3 coding DNA: TGTGCCAGCTCACCATCTTCAGGGCTGGCGAACACTGAAGCTTTCTTT. This chain connects TRBV18 to TRBJ1-1; D is possibly TRBD1 (5 bases). CDR1 is KGHSH, CDR2 LQKENI, per germline. The CDR3 sequence is 16 residues long. V was clipped by 2 bases and J by 1 base, with 14 bases between them.

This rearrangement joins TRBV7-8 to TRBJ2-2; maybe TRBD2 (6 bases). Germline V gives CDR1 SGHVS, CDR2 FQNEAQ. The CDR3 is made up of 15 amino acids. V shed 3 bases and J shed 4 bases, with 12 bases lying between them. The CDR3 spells CASSFGGRSTGELFF. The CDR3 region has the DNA TGTGCCAGCAGCTTTGGGGGGAGGAGCACCGGGGAGCTGTTTTTT.

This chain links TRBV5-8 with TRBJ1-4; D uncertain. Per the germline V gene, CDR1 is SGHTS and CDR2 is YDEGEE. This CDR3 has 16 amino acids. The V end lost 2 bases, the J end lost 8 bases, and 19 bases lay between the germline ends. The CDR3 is CASSFGRTGIGEKLFF. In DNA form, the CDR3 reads TGTGCCAGCAGCTTCGGCCGGACGGGAATCGGCGAAAAACTGTTTTTT.